This entry lists 8 T cell receptor beta chains sequenced from one sample in a study of CD8 T cells in Susac syndrome. About 0.5 to 1 ug RNA was reverse transcribed with random hexamers. TCRdb called the immunoSEQ multiplex PCR reads again in MiXCR, with one record for every CDR3 protein. The table lists fewer than 200,000 distinct CDR3 sequences, 90% to 95% of them singletons. Input material: CD4+ T cells from PBMCs. The receptors come from a human donor with Susac syndrome.

The chain recombines TRBV10-1 with TRBJ2-3, with D perhaps matching TRBD1 (5 bases). CDR3 length: 13 residues. V was trimmed by 6 bases and J by 2 bases, leaving 9 bases between them. The germline V gene encodes CDR1 WNHNN and CDR2 SYGVQD (reference sequence). The CDR3 DNA reads TGCGCCAGCAGAAGGGGCCTCACAGATACGCAGTATTTT. Translation: CASRRGLTDTQYF.

The chain combines TRBV6-2 or TRBV6-3 with TRBJ1-1, with D possibly matching TRBD1 (6 bases). This CDR3 comprises 14 residues. Germline CDR1 and CDR2: MNHEY and SVGEGT. Trimming removed 6 bases at V and 2 bases at J, with 13 bases between. For the CDR3, the DNA is TGTGCCAGCAGAATGGGACATACTAACACTGAAGCTTTCTTT. Residues: CASRMGHTNTEAFF.

The chain combines TRBV4-1 with TRBJ2-7; 10 positions match TRBD1. Germline V CDR1 and CDR2: MGHRA, YSYEKL. The CDR3 is 16 residues long. V gave up 0 bases and J gave up 3 bases; unmatched junction bases: 5. CDR3: CASSQEKDRGFYEQYF. The CDR3 DNA is TGCGCCAGCAGCCAAGAAAAGGACAGGGGGTTCTACGAGCAGTACTTC.

The V call is TRBV6-6, the J call TRBJ1-2; 7 positions match TRBD1. V lost 4 bases to trimming and J lost 8 bases; unmatched junction nucleotides: 13. The CDR3 has 15 residues. Germline CDR1 is MNHNY and CDR2 is SVGAGI (reference sequence). The CDR3 reads CASSSTGATPQGYTF. The CDR3 nucleotides are TGTGCCAGCAGTTCCACAGGGGCTACCCCTCAAGGCTACACCTTC.

The chain is built from TRBV15 and TRBJ1-5; TRBD1 is a possible D gene (5 bases). V gave up 1 base and J gave up 6 bases, with 13 bases separating them. The CDR3 is 15 amino acids. Germline V gene lookup returns CDR1 LNHNV and CDR2 YYDKDF (reference sequence). CDR3 amino acids: CATSRVNRIGQPQHF. The CDR3 DNA reads TGTGCCACCAGCAGAGTAAACAGGATAGGTCAGCCCCAGCATTTT.

The chain uses TRBV5-1 and TRBJ2-7; a possible D gene is TRBD2 (5 bases). This CDR3 is built from 15 residues. Trimming cost V 3 bases and J 2 bases, with 15 bases left between them. CDR1 is SGHRS and CDR2 is YFSETQ in the germline V gene. The CDR3 reads CASSWAGDFTYEQYF. CDR3 bases: TGCGCCAGCAGCTGGGCCGGGGATTTTACCTACGAGCAGTACTTC.

As to this clonotype: Lacking the conserved final phenylalanine or tryptophan, this CDR3 likely reflects a read error. This chain uses TRBV5-1 with TRBJ2-3; 10 nucleotides agree with TRBD1. The CDR3 length is 19 residues. Looked up from germline, CDR1 is SGHRS and CDR2 is YFSETQ. Trimming removed 3 bases from V and 4 bases from J; junction bases left unmatched: 17. The CDR3 is CASSSGKTGGGRGADTQYS. CDR3 sequence (DNA): TGCGCCAGCAGCTCGGGAAAGACAGGGGGCGGGAGAGGAGCAGATACGCAGTATTCT.

CDR3 DNA sequence: TGTGCCAGTAGTAGGTGGAAGGCCGATAGCAATCAGCCCCAGCATTTT. This translates into CASSRWKADSNQPQHF. The rearrangement links TRBV19 to TRBJ1-5; D is unresolved. The germline V gene encodes CDR1 LNHDA and CDR2 SQIVND (reference sequence). Trimming pared 4 bases from V and 0 bases from J, leaving 13 bases between. The CDR3 sequence is 16 residues long.